This T cell receptor (beta chain) comes out of a study of blood T cell repertoires in COVID-19. In germline, CDR1 is LGHNA, CDR2 YNFKEQ. The CDR3 loop spans 17 amino acids. The germline V and J ends were trimmed by 4 bases and 1 base, with 18 bases remaining between them. Assay: immunoSEQ multiplex PCR; the TCRdb copy retains only in-frame clones and omits some. This table has about 290,000 clones, roughly nine tenths appearing once. Specimen: peripheral blood. V usage is TRBV4-2 and J usage is TRBJ2-3; D may be TRBD2 (6 bases). The TCR sequence derives from a woman aged 25 to 39 with COVID-19, enrolled during active disease. CDR3: CASSLGGYLGRTDTQYF. DNA for the CDR3: TGTGCCAGCAGCCTTGGGGGGTACTTGGGACGCACAGATACGCAGTATTTT.